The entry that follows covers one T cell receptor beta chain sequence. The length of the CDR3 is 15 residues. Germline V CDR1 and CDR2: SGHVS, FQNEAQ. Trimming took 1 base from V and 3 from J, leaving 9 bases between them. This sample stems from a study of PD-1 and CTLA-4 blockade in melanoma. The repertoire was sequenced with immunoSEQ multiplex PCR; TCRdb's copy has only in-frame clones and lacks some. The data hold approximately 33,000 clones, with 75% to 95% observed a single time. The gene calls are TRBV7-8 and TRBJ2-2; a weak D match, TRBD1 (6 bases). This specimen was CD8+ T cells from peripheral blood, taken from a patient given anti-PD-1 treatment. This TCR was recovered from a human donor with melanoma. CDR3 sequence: CASSLDTGYTGELFF. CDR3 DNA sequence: TGTGCCAGCAGCTTAGATACAGGGTACACCGGGGAGCTGTTTTTT.